Reported below is one TCR beta chain. The germline V and J ends were trimmed by 0 bases and 3 bases, with 5 bases remaining between them. This CDR3 contains 13 residues. In germline, CDR1 is SGDLS, CDR2 YYNGEE. This record belongs to a study of blood T cell repertoires in COVID-19. Study-level background: COVID-19 samples from acute and convalescent phases originated in the United States, Italy and Spain. Sources were T cells, B-cell-depleted T cells, or PBMCs; the material itself was cDNA or gDNA.

As processed by the authors: Amplification of reference gene primers provided the estimated nucleated cell counts. Here immunoSEQ multiplex PCR was the method, and the copy in TCRdb shows in-frame clones only, minus some. V, J and clone size were drawn from that table, and D and trimming were deduced from the DNA. Here the sample spans approximately 100,000 clones, roughly 84% being singletons. The sample comprised peripheral blood. The receptor was isolated from a woman in her 70s with acute or convalescent COVID-19. V is TRBV9 and J is TRBJ2-3; perhaps TRBD1 as D (5 bases). The CDR3 here is CASSVDRTDTQYF. CDR3 nucleotide sequence: TGTGCCAGCAGCGTAGACAGGACAGATACGCAGTATTTT. Complete variable domain (other parts from reference TRBV9 and TRBJ2-3): DSGVTQTPKHLITATGQRVTLRCSPRSGDLSVYWYQQSLDQGLQFLIQYYNGEERAKGNILERFSAQQFPDLHSELNLSSLELGDSALYFCASSVDRTDTQYFGPGTRLTVL.